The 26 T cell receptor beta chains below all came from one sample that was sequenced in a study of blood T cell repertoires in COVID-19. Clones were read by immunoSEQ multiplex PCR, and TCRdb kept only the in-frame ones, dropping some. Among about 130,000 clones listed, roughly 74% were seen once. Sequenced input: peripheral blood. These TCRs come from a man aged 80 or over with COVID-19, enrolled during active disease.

The CDR3 sequence is CASSQSRTRYEQYF. CDR3 coding DNA: TGTGCCAGCAGCCAATCCCGGACACGCTACGAGCAGTACTTC. The chain recombines TRBV16 with TRBJ2-7, with D perhaps TRBD1 (5 bases). CDR1 and CDR2 from the germline V gene are KGHSY and FQNENV. V shed 0 bases and J shed 3 bases, with 9 bases lying between them. The CDR3 length is 14 residues.

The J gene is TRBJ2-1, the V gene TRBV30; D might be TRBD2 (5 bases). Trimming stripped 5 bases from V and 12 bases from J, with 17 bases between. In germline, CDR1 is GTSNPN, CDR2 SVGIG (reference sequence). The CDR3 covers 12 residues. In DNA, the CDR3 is TGTGCCTGGGACCCCCTTCGAGGGCGGCAGTTCTTC. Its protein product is CAWDPLRGRQFF. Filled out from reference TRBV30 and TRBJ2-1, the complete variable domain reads SQTIHQWPATLVQPVGSPLSLECTVEGTSNPNLYWYRQAAGRGLQLLFYSVGIGQISSEVPQNLSASRPQDRQFILSSKKLLLSDSGFYLCAWDPLRGRQFFGPGTRLTVL.

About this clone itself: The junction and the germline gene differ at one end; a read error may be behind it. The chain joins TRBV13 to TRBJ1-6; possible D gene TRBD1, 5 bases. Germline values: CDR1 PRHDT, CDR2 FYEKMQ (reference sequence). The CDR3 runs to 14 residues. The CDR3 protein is CASSLGGLYSPPHF. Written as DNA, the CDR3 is TGTGCCAGCAGCTTAGGGGGGCTTTATTCACCCCCCCACTTT.

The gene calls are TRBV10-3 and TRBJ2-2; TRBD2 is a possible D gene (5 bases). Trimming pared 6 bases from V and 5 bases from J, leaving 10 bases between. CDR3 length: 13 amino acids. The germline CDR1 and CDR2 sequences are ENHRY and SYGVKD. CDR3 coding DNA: TGTGCCATCAGGCCCCGGGAAACCGGGGAGCTGTTTTTT. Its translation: CAIRPRETGELFF.

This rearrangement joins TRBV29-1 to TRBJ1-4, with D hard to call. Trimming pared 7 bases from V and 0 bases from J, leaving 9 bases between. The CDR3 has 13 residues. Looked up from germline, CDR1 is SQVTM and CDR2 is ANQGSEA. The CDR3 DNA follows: TGCAGCGCAAATACTGCAACTAATGAAAAACTGTTTTTT. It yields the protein CSANTATNEKLFF.

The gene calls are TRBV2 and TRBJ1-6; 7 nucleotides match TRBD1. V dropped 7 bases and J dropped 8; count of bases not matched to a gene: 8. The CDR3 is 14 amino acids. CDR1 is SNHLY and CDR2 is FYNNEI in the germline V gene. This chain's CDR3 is CASNRGQYYSPLHF. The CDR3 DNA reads TGTGCCAGCAATCGGGGACAGTATTATTCACCCCTCCACTTT.

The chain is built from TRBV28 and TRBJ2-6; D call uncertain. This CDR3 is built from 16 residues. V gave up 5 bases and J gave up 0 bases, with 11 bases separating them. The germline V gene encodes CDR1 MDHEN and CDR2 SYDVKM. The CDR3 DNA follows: TGTGCCAGCAGTCTACTCGGTCGCTCTGGGGCCAACGTCCTGACTTTC. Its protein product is CASSLLGRSGANVLTF.

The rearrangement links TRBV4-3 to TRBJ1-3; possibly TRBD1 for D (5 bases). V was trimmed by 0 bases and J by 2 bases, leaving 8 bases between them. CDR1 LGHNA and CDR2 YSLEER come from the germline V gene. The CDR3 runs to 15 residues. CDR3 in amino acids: CASSQDEGAGNTIYF. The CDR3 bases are TGCGCCAGCAGCCAAGATGAAGGGGCTGGAAACACCATATATTTT.

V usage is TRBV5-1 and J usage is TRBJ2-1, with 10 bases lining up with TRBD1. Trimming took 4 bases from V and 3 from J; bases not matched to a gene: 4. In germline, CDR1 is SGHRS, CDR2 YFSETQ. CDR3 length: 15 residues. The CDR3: CASSPGQGDYNEQFF. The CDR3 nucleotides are TGCGCCAGCAGCCCCGGACAGGGGGACTACAATGAGCAGTTCTTC.

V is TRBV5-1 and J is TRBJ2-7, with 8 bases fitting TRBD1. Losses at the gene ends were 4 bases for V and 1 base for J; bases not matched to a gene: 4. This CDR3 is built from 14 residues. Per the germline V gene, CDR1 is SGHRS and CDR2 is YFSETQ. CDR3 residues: CASSPGTGSYEQYF. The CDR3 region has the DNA TGCGCCAGCAGCCCCGGGACAGGATCCTACGAGCAGTACTTC.

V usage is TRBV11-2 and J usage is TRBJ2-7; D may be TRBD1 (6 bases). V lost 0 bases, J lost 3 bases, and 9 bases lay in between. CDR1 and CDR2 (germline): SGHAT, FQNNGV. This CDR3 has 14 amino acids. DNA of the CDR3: TGTGCCAGCAGCTTAGATAGGGGGTACTACGAGCAGTACTTC. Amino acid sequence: CASSLDRGYYEQYF.

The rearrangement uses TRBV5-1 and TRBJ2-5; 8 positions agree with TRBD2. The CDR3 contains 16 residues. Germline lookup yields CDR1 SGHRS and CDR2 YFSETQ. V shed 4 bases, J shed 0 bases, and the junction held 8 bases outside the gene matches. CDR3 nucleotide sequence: TGCGCCAGCAGCGGAGGAACGGGAGGGTACCAAGAGACCCAGTACTTC. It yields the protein CASSGGTGGYQETQYF.

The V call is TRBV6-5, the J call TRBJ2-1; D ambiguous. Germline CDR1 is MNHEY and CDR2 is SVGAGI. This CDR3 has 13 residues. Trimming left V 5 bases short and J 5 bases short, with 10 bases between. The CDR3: CASSISVHNEQFF. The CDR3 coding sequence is TGTGCCAGCAGTATATCTGTCCACAATGAGCAGTTCTTC.

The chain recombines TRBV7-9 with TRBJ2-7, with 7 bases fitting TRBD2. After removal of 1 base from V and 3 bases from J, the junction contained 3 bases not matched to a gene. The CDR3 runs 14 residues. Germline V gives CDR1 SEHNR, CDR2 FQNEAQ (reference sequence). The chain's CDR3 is CASSLEGGVYEQYF. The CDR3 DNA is TGTGCCAGCAGCTTAGAGGGAGGGGTCTACGAGCAGTACTTC.

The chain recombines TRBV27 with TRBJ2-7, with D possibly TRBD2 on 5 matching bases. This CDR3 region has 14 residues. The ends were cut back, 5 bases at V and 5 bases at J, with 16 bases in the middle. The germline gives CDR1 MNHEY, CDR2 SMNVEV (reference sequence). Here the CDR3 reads CASSPREGSHEQYF. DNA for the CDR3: TGTGCCAGCAGTCCCCGCGAGGGTTCCCACGAGCAGTACTTC.

The chain's CDR3 is CASSLQGGSGELFF. The CDR3 DNA is TGCGCCAGCAGCCTTCAAGGGGGATCCGGGGAGCTGTTTTTT. The rearrangement uses TRBV5-1 and TRBJ2-2; tentatively, D is TRBD1 (6 bases). CDR3 length: 14 residues. Germline CDR1 is SGHRS and CDR2 is YFSETQ. The V gene lost 4 bases and the J gene lost 6 bases, with 13 bases spanning the gap.

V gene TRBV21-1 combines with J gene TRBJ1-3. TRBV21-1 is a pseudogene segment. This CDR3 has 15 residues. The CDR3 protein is CASSKEAGSGNTIYF. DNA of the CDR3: TGTGCCAGCAGCAAAGAGGCGGGCTCTGGAAACACCATATATTTT.

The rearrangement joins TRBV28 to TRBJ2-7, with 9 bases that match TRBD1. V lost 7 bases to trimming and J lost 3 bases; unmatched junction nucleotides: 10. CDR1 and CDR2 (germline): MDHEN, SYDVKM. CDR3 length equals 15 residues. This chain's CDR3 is CASNTIGTGHYEQYF. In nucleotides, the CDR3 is TGTGCCAGCAATACCATCGGGACAGGGCACTACGAGCAGTACTTC.

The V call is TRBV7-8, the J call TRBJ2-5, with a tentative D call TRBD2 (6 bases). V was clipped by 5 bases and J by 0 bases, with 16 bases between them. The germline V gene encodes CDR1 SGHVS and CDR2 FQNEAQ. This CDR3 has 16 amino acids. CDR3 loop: CASSLPSWGDQETQYF. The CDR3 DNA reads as TGTGCCAGCAGCCTGCCCAGTTGGGGGGACCAAGAGACCCAGTACTTC.

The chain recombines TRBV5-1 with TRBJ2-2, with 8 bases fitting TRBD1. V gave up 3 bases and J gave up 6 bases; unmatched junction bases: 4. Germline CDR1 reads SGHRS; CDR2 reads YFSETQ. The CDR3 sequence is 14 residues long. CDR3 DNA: TGCGCCAGCAGCTATCAGGGGGCCCCCGGGGAGCTGTTTTTT. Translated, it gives CASSYQGAPGELFF.

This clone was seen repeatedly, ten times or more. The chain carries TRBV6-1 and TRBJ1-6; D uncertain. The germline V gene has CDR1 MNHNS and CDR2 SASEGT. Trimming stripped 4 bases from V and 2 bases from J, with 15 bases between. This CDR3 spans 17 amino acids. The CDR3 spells CASSGEGGLPYNSPLHF. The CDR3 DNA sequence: TGTGCCAGCAGTGGAGAGGGAGGGTTACCCTATAATTCACCCCTCCACTTT.

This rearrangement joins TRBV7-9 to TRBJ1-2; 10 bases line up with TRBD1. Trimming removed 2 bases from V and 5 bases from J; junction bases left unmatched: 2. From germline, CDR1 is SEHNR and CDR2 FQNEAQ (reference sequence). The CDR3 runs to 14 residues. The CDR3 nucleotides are TGTGCCAGCAGCTTAAGGACAGGGGGATATGGCTACACCTTC. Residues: CASSLRTGGYGYTF.

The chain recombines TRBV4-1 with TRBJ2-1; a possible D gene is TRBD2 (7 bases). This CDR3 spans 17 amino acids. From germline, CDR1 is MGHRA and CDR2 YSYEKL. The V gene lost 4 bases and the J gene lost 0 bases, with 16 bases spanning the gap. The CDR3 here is CASSLSEGGSSYNEQFF. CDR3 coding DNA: TGCGCCAGCAGCCTCTCCGAGGGGGGGAGCTCCTACAATGAGCAGTTCTTC.

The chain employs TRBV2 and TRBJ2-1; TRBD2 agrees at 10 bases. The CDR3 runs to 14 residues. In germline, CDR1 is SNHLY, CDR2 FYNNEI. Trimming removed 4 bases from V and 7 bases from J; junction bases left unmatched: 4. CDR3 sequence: CASSGLAGFNEQFF. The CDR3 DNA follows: TGTGCCAGCAGTGGACTAGCGGGTTTTAATGAGCAGTTCTTC. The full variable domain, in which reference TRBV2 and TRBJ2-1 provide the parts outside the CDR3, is EPEVTQTPSHQVTQMGQEVILRCVPISNHLYFYWYRQILGQKVEFLVSFYNNEISEKSEIFDDQFSVERPDGSNFTLKIRSTKLEDSAMYFCASSGLAGFNEQFFGPGTRLTVL.

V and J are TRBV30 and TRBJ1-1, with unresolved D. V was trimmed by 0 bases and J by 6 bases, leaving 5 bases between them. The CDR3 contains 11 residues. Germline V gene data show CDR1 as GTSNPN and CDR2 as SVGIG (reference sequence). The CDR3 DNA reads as TGTGCCTGGAGTGTTCTCGCTGAAGCTTTCTTT. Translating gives CAWSVLAEAFF.

Written as DNA, the CDR3 is TGTGCCAGTAGTATTCTTGGCCTCGGGGAAGAGCAGTTCTTC. It codes for CASSILGLGEEQFF. The genes are TRBV19 and TRBJ2-1; D perhaps matches TRBD2 (5 bases). Per germline, CDR1 LNHDA and CDR2 SQIVND (reference sequence). The CDR3 is made up of 14 amino acids. V was clipped by 3 bases and J by 10 bases, with 16 bases between them.